The 20 T cell receptor beta chains below were found in one sample sequenced in a study of T cells in Graves' hyperthyroidism and ophthalmopathy (dated by TCRdb to 2018 to 2020). The library was made by multiplex PCR. Sequencer: Illumina HiSeq 2000. Amplification of TCR beta CDR3 regions was carried out from RNA transcripts. For the first round of RT-PCR on the TCR CDR3, the HTBI primer set was used together with the Qiagen OneStep RT-PCR kit. TCRdb trimmed public reads at Q25 via fastp, called clones via MiXCR and kept in-frame beta chains. Rows with a matching CDR3 protein are joined into one entry that keeps the most common DNA and genes. This sample gives over 300,000 distinct CDR3 sequences in total; around 14% of them show up just once. Approximately 11% of the sample is taken by the ten largest. Sequencing was carried out using blood. The receptors were gathered from a woman in her fifties or sixties with Graves' hyperthyroidism.

This clonotype was detected many times. The J gene is TRBJ1-2, the V gene TRBV18; 9 bases align to TRBD1. CDR1 and CDR2 (germline): KGHSH, LQKENI. Losses at the gene ends were 1 base for V and 3 bases for J; bases not matched to a gene: 0. The CDR3 has 14 amino acids. CDR3 sequence: CASSPRDRDYGYTF. CDR3 in DNA: TGTGCCAGCTCACCACGGGACAGGGACTATGGCTACACCTTC.

This clonotype was picked up a small number of times. The gene calls are TRBV19 and TRBJ2-1, with 10 bases that match TRBD1. This CDR3 spans 15 amino acids. CDR1 LNHDA and CDR2 SQIVND come from the germline V gene (reference sequence). V shed 6 bases, J shed 7 bases, and the junction held 9 bases outside the gene matches. The CDR3 is CASRDRGLGPNEQFF. The DNA of the CDR3 is TGTGCCAGTAGAGACAGGGGGCTAGGGCCAAATGAGCAGTTCTTC.

This clonotype has at least ten counts. The chain employs TRBV12-3 or TRBV12-4 and TRBJ1-1; TRBD1 matches 7 bases. V was clipped by 2 bases and J by 0 bases; unmatched bases: 6. The CDR3 is 16 amino acids. The CDR3 here is CASSLRRDRLNTEAFF. CDR3 DNA: TGTGCCAGCAGTTTACGCCGGGACAGACTGAACACTGAAGCTTTCTTT.

This clonotype was seen only a few times. V gene TRBV3-1 combines with J gene TRBJ1-3; no reliable D call. The CDR3 has 14 residues. The V and J ends lost 2 bases and 4 bases respectively, with 9 bases between them. The germline V gene has CDR1 LGHDT and CDR2 YNNKEL (reference sequence). The CDR3 loop reads CASSQFGSGNTIYF. The CDR3 nucleotides are TGTGCCAGCAGCCAATTCGGGTCCGGAAACACCATATATTTT.

This clonotype was seen repeatedly, ten times or more. The genes are TRBV11-2 and TRBJ2-1; the match to TRBD1 covers 9 bases. The CDR3 has 13 residues. Germline CDR1 and CDR2: SGHAT and FQNNGV. J lost 12 bases, V lost 5 bases, and 8 bases had no gene match. CDR3 bases: TGTGCCAGCAGCCCACGGACAGGGGTCTTGCAGTTCTTC. As protein: CASSPRTGVLQFF.

This clonotype showed up many times. The genes are TRBV20-1 and TRBJ2-7; 8 bases agree with TRBD1. V lost 3 bases and J lost 1; bases outside the gene matches: 14. Germline CDR1 reads DFQATT; CDR2 reads SNEGSKA (reference sequence). CDR3 length equals 17 residues. For the CDR3, the DNA is TGCAGTGCTAGCACCCTCAGACAGGGGAAGAGGTCCTACGAGCAGTACTTC. It codes for CSASTLRQGKRSYEQYF.

J is TRBJ1-6 and V is TRBV5-1; D might be TRBD1 (5 bases). Trimming pared 0 bases from V and 6 bases from J, leaving 10 bases between. Germline V gene lookup returns CDR1 SGHRS and CDR2 YFSETQ. This CDR3 has 15 amino acids. CDR3 coding DNA: TGCGCCAGCAGCTTGGGGGACCCGGCTAATTCACCCCTCCACTTT. Translation gives CASSLGDPANSPLHF. The full variable domain, with the rest looked up from reference TRBV5-1 and TRBJ1-6, is KAGVTQTPRYLIKTRGQQVTLSCSPISGHRSVSWYQQTPGQGLQFLFEYFSETQRNKGNFPGRFSGRQFSNSRSEMNVSTLELGDSALYLCASSLGDPANSPLHFGNGTRLTVT.

This clonotype was seen repeatedly, ten times or more. The V and J genes are TRBV6-1 and TRBJ2-7, with 9 bases identical to TRBD2. The ends lost 1 base at V and 3 bases at J; junction bases unmatched: 4. CDR1 is MNHNS, CDR2 SASEGT, per germline. This CDR3 is built from 15 residues. CDR3 residues: CASSEGLAVIYEQYF. The CDR3, as DNA: TGTGCCAGCAGTGAAGGACTAGCGGTGATCTACGAGCAGTACTTC.

This clonotype was seen only a few times. DNA of the CDR3: TGTGCCAGTAATAGGGTAGGGGGCGGATCCGAGACCCAGTACTTC. It codes for CASNRVGGGSETQYF. V usage is TRBV6-1 and J usage is TRBJ2-5; 7 bases agree with TRBD1. CDR1 is MNHNS and CDR2 is SASEGT in the germline V gene. V was clipped by 9 bases and J by 5 bases; unmatched bases: 15. The CDR3 totals 15 residues.

The rearrangement links TRBV12-5 to TRBJ1-2; D uncertain. Germline V lookup: CDR1 LGHNT, CDR2 FRNRAP. The V end was cut by 4 bases, the J end by 0 bases, with 18 bases between. The CDR3 covers 17 residues. This CDR3 reads CASGYPLARPPNYGYTF. The CDR3 DNA reads as TGTGCTAGTGGTTACCCTCTCGCCCGGCCACCTAACTATGGCTACACCTTC. Supplemented by reference TRBV12-5 and TRBJ1-2, the full variable domain reads DARVTQTPRHKVTEMGQEVTMRCQPILGHNTVFWYRQTMMQGLELLAYFRNRAPLDDSGMPKDRFSAEMPDATLATLKIQPSEPRDSAVYFCASGYPLARPPNYGYTFGSGTRLTVV.

In this sample, this clonotype turned up many times. The V gene is TRBV3-1, the J gene TRBJ2-3, with 8 positions matching TRBD1. From germline, CDR1 is LGHDT and CDR2 YNNKEL (reference sequence). J lost 1 base, V lost 1 base, and 1 base had no gene match. The CDR3 runs to 15 residues. The CDR3 here is CASSQADRGTDTQYF. The DNA of the CDR3 is TGTGCCAGCAGCCAAGCGGACAGGGGCACAGATACGCAGTATTTT.

This clonotype occurred a few times. The V call is TRBV10-3, the J call TRBJ1-2; D gene ambiguous. The germline gives CDR1 ENHRY, CDR2 SYGVKD. V dropped 8 bases and J dropped 2 bases, with 12 bases sitting between them. This CDR3 has 13 residues. DNA for the CDR3: TGTGCCATCGCGAGTCAGAACAACTATGGCTACACCTTC. It is translated as CAIASQNNYGYTF.

This clonotype was counted only a few times. The chain employs TRBV27 and TRBJ2-7; the match to TRBD2 covers 14 bases. Losses at the gene ends were 5 bases for V and 7 bases for J; bases not matched to a gene: 10. The CDR3 has 16 amino acids. Germline values: CDR1 MNHEY, CDR2 SMNVEV (reference sequence). CDR3 residues: CASSLAGTSGRWEQYF. The CDR3 DNA reads TGTGCCAGCAGTCTGGCCGGGACTAGCGGGAGATGGGAGCAGTACTTC.

This clonotype was seen a few times. This chain connects TRBV5-4 to TRBJ2-1; the D call may be TRBD1 or TRBD2 (5 bases each). The CDR3 totals 16 residues. Trimming pared 4 bases from V and 7 bases from J, leaving 21 bases between. The germline gives CDR1 SGHNT, CDR2 YYREEE (reference sequence). In DNA, the CDR3 is TGTGCCAGCAGCCGTGGTCGGGGCCCCCGGGGAAATGAGCAGTTCTTC. Translating it yields CASSRGRGPRGNEQFF.

The table lists this clonotype with many counts. V and J are TRBV10-1 and TRBJ2-5, with 13 nucleotides matching TRBD2. Germline loops: CDR1 WNHNN, CDR2 SYGVQD (reference sequence). The CDR3 is 15 residues long. Unmatched junction bases numbered 6, after V lost 6 bases and J lost 5 bases. In DNA form, the CDR3 reads TGCGCCAGCAGCCCGGGACTAGCGGGATGGGAGACCCAGTACTTC. Its translation: CASSPGLAGWETQYF.

This clonotype was counted many times. The V gene is TRBV6-1, the J gene TRBJ1-2; D perhaps matches TRBD1 (6 bases). Looked up from germline, CDR1 is MNHNS and CDR2 is SASEGT. V lost 5 bases and J lost 4, with 20 bases in between. The CDR3 totals 16 residues. The CDR3 nucleotides read TGTGCCAGCAGTTCACCGGGACACGGTAGTATCTATGGCTACACCTTC. Translating it yields CASSSPGHGSIYGYTF.

This clonotype was counted at least ten times. This rearrangement joins TRBV5-1 to TRBJ2-1, with 7 positions matching TRBD2. Germline CDR1 is SGHRS and CDR2 is YFSETQ. The J segment lost 2 bases and the V segment lost 4 bases, leaving 6 bases of the junction unmatched. The CDR3 consists of 15 residues. CDR3 amino acids: CASSHTSAPYNEQFF. The CDR3 nucleotides are TGCGCCAGCAGCCACACTAGCGCTCCCTACAATGAGCAGTTCTTC.

This clonotype appeared many times. This chain links TRBV24-1 with TRBJ1-2; a possible D gene is TRBD1 (6 bases). Germline lookup yields CDR1 KGHDR and CDR2 SFDVKD. This CDR3 spans 15 amino acids. V was clipped by 4 bases and J by 4 bases, with 15 bases between them. The CDR3 is CATSELQGEIYGYTF. The CDR3 DNA reads TGTGCCACCAGTGAATTACAGGGAGAAATCTATGGCTACACCTTC.

This clonotype was seen a few times. The rearrangement joins TRBV11-3 to TRBJ2-3; D unclear. The V end was cut by 5 bases, the J end by 4 bases, with 16 bases between. Germline CDR1 is SGHNT and CDR2 is YENEEA. CDR3 size: 15 residues. CDR3 bases: TGTGCCAGCAGCACCCCCGGCGGCTCCGCAGATACGCAGTATTTT. Protein product: CASSTPGGSADTQYF.

This clonotype was counted a few times. Sequence at one end of the junction differs from germline and may be a read error. The chain employs TRBV18 and TRBJ2-5; D possibly matches TRBD1 or TRBD2 (5 bases each). Per germline, CDR1 KGHSH and CDR2 LQKENI. The CDR3 length is 13 residues. CDR3: CASSPPGEEIQYF. CDR3 bases: TGTGCCAGCTCACCACCGGGGGAAGAGATCCAGTACTTC.